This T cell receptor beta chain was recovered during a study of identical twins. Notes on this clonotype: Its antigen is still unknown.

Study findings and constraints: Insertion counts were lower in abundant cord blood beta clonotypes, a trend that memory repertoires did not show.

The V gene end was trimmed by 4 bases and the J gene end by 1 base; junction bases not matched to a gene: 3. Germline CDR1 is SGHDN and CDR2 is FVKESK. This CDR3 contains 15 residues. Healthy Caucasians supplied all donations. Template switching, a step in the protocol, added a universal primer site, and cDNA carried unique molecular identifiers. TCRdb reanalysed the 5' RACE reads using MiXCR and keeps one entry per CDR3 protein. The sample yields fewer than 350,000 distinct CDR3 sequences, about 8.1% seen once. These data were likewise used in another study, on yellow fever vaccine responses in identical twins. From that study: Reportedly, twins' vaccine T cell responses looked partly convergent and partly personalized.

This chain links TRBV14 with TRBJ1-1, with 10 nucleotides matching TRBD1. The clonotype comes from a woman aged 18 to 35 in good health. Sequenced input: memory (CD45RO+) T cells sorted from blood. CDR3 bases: TGTGCCAGCAGCCCCTGGACAGGGGGGAACACTGAAGCTTTCTTT. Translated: CASSPWTGGNTEAFF.